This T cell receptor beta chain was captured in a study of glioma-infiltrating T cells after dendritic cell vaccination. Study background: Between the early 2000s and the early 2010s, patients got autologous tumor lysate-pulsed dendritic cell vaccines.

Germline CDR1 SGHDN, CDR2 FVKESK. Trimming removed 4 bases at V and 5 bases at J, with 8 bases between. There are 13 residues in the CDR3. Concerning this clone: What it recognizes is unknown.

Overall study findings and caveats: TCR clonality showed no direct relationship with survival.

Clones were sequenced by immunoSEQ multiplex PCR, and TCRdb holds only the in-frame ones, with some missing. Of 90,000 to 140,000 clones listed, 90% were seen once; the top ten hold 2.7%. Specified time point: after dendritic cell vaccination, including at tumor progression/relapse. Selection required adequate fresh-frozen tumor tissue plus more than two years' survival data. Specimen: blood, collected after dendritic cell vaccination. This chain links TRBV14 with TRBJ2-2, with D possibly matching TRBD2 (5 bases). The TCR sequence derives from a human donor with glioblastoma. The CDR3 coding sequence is TGTGCCAGCAGCCCTTGGGAGACCGGGGAGCTGTTTTTT. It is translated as CASSPWETGELFF.